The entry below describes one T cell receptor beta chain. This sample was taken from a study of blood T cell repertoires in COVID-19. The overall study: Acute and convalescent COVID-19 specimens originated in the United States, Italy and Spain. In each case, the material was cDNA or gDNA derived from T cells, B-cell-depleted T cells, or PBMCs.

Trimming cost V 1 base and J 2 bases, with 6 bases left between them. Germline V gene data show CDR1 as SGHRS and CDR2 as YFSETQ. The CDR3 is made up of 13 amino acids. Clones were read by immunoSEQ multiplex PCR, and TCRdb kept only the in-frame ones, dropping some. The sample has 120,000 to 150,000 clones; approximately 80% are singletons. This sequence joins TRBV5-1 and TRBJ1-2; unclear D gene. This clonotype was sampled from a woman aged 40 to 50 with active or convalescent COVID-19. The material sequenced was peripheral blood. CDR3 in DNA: TGCGCCAGCAGCTTGTGGCAGAACTATGGCTACACCTTC. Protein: CASSLWQNYGYTF.